One and the same sample provided the 11 T cell receptor beta chains below, sequenced in a study of cytomegalovirus exposure and HLA in healthy donors. A multiplex PCR was run with 60 Vbeta primers and 13 Jbeta primers. Sequencing was performed with immunoSEQ multiplex PCR; in TCRdb, only in-frame clones are kept and a portion is missing. The specimen's table records roughly 190,000 clones. Sample: PBMCs. These receptors were obtained from a young woman in good health and CMV-seropositive.

This rearrangement joins TRBV7-9 to TRBJ1-5; D gene uncertain. The germline V and J ends were trimmed by 5 bases and 7 bases, with 15 bases remaining between them. The CDR3 length is 14 residues. The germline CDR1 and CDR2 sequences are SEHNR and FQNEAQ (reference sequence). The CDR3 here is CASSRSGEYQPQHF. The CDR3 coding sequence is TGTGCCAGCAGCAGAAGCGGGGAATACCAGCCCCAGCATTTT.

The genes are TRBV21-1 and TRBJ1-4. TRBV21-1 is a pseudogene locus. This CDR3 has 15 amino acids. This CDR3 is CASSKGRQAGEKLFF. Written as DNA, the CDR3 is TGTGCCAGCAGCAAAGGGAGGCAAGCTGGTGAAAAACTGTTTTTT.

The rearrangement uses TRBV28 and TRBJ1-1; weak D call: TRBD1 (6 bases). Looked up from germline, CDR1 is MDHEN and CDR2 is SYDVKM. Deletions cut 6 bases from V and 8 bases from J, with 13 bases between. The CDR3 length is 12 residues. The CDR3 reads CASRGAGGEAFF. The CDR3 DNA reads as TGTGCCAGCAGGGGTGCGGGGGGCGAAGCTTTCTTT.

The chain joins TRBV9 to TRBJ2-1; 8 nucleotides match TRBD2. V dropped 4 bases and J dropped 6; count of bases not matched to a gene: 9. This CDR3 is 15 amino acids long. Germline loops: CDR1 SGDLS, CDR2 YYNGEE. CDR3 in amino acids: CASSPGGAGVNEQFF. The CDR3 nucleotides read TGTGCCAGCAGCCCCGGGGGGGCCGGGGTCAATGAGCAGTTCTTC.

This chain uses TRBV19 with TRBJ2-1; tentative D call: TRBD1 (5 bases). There are 14 residues in the CDR3. Germline lookup yields CDR1 LNHDA and CDR2 SQIVND (reference sequence). V was pared by 9 bases and J by 6 bases, with 18 bases between. The CDR3 sequence is CASRKEGALNEQFF. In nucleotides, the CDR3 is TGTGCCAGCCGGAAAGAAGGGGCTCTCAATGAGCAGTTCTTC.

The chain joins TRBV19 to TRBJ1-5, with D uncertain. This CDR3 spans 15 amino acids. Trimming stripped 3 bases from V and 1 base from J, with 10 bases between. CDR1 LNHDA and CDR2 SQIVND come from the germline V gene (reference sequence). CDR3 residues: CASSISAGSNQPQHF. The CDR3, as DNA: TGTGCCAGTAGTATTTCCGCGGGGAGCAATCAGCCCCAGCATTTT.

J is TRBJ2-5 and V is TRBV7-6; D unresolved. V lost 5 bases and J 4 bases, leaving 14 bases between the germline ends. Germline assignment: CDR1 SGHVS and CDR2 FNYEAQ. The CDR3 extends over 14 amino acids. The CDR3 reads CASSRGIVGETQYF. The CDR3 DNA reads as TGTGCCAGCAGCCGAGGCATAGTAGGAGAGACCCAGTACTTC.

The gene calls are TRBV13 and TRBJ1-2; TRBD1 agrees at 7 bases. Per the germline V gene, CDR1 is PRHDT and CDR2 is FYEKMQ (reference sequence). The CDR3 covers 15 residues. The J segment lost 3 bases and the V segment lost 5 bases, leaving 9 bases of the junction unmatched. DNA of the CDR3: TGTGCCAGCAGCACCGGGACAGCTCCGTACTATGGCTACACCTTC. It codes for CASSTGTAPYYGYTF.

The rearrangement links TRBV29-1 to TRBJ2-5, with 7 positions matching TRBD1. The CDR3 sequence is 15 residues long. Losses at the gene ends were 3 bases for V and 3 bases for J; bases not matched to a gene: 10. Germline-derived CDR1 and CDR2 are SQVTM and ANQGSEA. The CDR3 reads CSVDEGQVGKETQYF. Here the CDR3 DNA reads TGCAGCGTTGATGAAGGACAGGTCGGGAAAGAGACCCAGTACTTC.

The J gene is TRBJ1-2, the V gene TRBV30, with a possible D match to TRBD1 (6 bases). CDR1 is GTSNPN, CDR2 SVGIG, per germline (reference sequence). The CDR3 runs 15 residues. V dropped 0 bases and J dropped 5 bases, with 16 bases sitting between them. The DNA of the CDR3 is TGTGCCTGGAGTGTACCCGGCAGGGGTCTTTATGGCTACACCTTC. Translating gives CAWSVPGRGLYGYTF. Supplemented by reference TRBV30 and TRBJ1-2, the full variable domain reads SQTIHQWPATLVQPVGSPLSLECTVEGTSNPNLYWYRQAAGRGLQLLFYSVGIGQISSEVPQNLSASRPQDRQFILSSKKLLLSDSGFYLCAWSVPGRGLYGYTFGSGTRLTVV.

CDR3 in amino acids: CASSIMQGAPEQYF. CDR3 DNA: TGTGCCAGTAGTATAATGCAGGGGGCTCCCGAGCAGTACTTC. V usage is TRBV19 and J usage is TRBJ2-7; 8 bases are shared with TRBD1. The ends lost 2 bases at V and 6 bases at J; junction bases unmatched: 6. The germline gives CDR1 LNHDA, CDR2 SQIVND (reference sequence). There are 14 residues in the CDR3.